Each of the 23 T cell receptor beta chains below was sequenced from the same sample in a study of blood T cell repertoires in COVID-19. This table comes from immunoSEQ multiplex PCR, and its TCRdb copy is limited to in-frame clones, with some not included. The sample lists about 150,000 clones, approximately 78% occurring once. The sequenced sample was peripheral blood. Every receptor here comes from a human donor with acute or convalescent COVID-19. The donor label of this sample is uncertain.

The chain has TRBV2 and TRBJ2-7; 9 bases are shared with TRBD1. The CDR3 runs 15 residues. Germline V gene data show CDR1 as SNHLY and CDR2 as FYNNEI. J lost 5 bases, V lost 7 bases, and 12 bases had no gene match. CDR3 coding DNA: TGTGCCAGCACCTCGACCGGGACAGGGTTTAACGAGCAGTACTTC. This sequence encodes CASTSTGTGFNEQYF.

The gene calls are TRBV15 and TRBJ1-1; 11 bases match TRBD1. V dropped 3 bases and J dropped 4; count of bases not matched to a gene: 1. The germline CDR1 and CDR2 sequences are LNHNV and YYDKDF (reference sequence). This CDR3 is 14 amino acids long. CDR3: CATSRGTGGTEAFF. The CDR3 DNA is TGTGCCACCAGCAGGGGGACAGGGGGCACTGAAGCTTTCTTT.

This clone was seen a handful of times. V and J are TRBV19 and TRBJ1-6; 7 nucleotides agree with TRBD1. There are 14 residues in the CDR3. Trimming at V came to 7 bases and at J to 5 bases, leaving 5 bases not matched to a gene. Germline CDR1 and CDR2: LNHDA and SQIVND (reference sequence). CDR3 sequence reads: CASTPGQHNSPLHF. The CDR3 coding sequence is TGTGCCAGTACCCCGGGACAGCATAATTCACCCCTCCACTTT.

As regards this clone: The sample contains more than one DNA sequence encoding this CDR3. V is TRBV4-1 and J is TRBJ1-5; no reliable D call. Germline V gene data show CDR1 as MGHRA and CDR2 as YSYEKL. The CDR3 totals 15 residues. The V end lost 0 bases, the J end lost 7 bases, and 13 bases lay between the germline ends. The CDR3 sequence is CASSQEGRGRQPQHF. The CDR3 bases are TGCGCCAGCAGCCAAGAAGGTCGGGGTAGGCAGCCCCAGCATTTT.

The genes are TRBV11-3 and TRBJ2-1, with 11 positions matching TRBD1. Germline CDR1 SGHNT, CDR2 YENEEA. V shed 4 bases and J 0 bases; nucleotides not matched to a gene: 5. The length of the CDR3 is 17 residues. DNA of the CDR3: TGTGCCAGCAGCTCGGGACAGGGGGGCTTCTCCTACAATGAGCAGTTCTTC. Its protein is CASSSGQGGFSYNEQFF.

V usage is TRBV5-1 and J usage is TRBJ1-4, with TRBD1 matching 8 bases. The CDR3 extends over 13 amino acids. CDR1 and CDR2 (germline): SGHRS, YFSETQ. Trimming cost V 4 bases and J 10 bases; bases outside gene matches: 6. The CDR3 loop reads CASSPRDRTKLFF. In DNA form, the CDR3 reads TGCGCCAGCAGCCCCCGGGACAGGACAAAACTGTTTTTT.

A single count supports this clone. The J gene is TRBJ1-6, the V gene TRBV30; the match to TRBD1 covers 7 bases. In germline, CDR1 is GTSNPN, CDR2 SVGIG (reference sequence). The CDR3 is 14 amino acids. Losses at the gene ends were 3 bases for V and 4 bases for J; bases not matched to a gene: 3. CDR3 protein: CAWRPGQYNSPLHF. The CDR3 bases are TGTGCCTGGAGGCCGGGACAGTATAATTCACCCCTCCACTTT.

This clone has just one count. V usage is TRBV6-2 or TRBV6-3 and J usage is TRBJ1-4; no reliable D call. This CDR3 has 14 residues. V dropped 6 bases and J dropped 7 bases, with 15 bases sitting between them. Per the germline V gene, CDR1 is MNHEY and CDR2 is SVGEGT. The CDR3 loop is CASSRLGSFEKLFF. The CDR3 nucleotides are TGTGCCAGCAGCCGACTTGGATCTTTTGAAAAACTGTTTTTT.

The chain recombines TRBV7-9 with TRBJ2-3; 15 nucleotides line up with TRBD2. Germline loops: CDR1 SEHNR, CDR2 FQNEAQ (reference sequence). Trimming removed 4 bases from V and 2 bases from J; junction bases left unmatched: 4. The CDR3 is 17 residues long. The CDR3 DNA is TGTGCCAGCAGCTCCGGGACTAGCGGGGGGTCCACAGATACGCAGTATTTT. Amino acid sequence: CASSSGTSGGSTDTQYF.

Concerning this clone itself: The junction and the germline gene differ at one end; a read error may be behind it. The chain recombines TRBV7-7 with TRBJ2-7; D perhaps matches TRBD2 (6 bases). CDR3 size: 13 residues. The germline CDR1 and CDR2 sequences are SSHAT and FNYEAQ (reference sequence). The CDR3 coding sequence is TGTGCTAGCAGCCAAACGGTGGGGACTCAGCAGTACTTC. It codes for CASSQTVGTQQYF.

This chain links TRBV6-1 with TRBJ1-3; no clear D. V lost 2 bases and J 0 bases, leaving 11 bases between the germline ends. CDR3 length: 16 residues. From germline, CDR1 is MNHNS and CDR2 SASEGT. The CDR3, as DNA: TGTGCCAGCAGTGAACACGTCCTTAGCTCTGGAAACACCATATATTTT. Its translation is CASSEHVLSSGNTIYF.

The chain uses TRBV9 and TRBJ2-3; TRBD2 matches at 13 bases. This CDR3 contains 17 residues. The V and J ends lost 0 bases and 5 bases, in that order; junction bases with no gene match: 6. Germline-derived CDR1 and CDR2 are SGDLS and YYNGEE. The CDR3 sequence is CASSVGGLAGVGDTQYF. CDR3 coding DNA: TGTGCCAGCAGCGTAGGTGGACTAGCGGGGGTTGGAGATACGCAGTATTTT.

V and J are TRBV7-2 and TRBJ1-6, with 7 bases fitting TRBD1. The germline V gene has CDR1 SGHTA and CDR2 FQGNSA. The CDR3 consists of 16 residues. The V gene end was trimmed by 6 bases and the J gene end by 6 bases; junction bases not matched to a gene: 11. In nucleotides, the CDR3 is TGTGCCAGCAGTTCAACCTCCGGGACAGCTAATTCACCCCTCCACTTT. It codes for CASSSTSGTANSPLHF.

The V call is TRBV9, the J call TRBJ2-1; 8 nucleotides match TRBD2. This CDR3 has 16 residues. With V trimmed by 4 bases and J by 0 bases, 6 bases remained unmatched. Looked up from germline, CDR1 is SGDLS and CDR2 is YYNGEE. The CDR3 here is CASSLQRGSSYNEQFF. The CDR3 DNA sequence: TGTGCCAGCAGCCTTCAGCGGGGGAGCTCCTACAATGAGCAGTTCTTC.

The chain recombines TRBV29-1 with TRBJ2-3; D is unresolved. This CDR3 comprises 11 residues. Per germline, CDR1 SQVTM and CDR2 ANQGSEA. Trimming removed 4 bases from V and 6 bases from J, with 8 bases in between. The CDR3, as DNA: TGCAGCGTTGTAGTAATGGATACGCAGTATTTT. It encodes CSVVVMDTQYF.

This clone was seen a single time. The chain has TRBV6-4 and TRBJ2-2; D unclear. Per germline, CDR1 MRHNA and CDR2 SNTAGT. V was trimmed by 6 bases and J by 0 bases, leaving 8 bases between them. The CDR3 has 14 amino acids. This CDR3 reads CASRPLPNTGELFF. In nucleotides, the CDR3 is TGTGCCAGCAGACCTCTACCGAACACCGGGGAGCTGTTTTTT.

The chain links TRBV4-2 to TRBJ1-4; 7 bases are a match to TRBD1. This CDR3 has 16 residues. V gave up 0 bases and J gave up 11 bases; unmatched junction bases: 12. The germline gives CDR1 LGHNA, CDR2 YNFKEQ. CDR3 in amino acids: CASSQEKGQGVEKLFF. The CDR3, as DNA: TGTGCCAGCAGCCAAGAGAAAGGCCAGGGGGTGGAGAAACTGTTTTTT.

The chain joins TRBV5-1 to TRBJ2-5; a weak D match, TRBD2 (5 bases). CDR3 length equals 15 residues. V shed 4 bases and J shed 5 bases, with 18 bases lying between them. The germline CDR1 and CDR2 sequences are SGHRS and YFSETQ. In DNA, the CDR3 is TGCGCCAGCAGCCTAGGGATGAGCGGCGGGGAGACCCAGTACTTC. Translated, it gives CASSLGMSGGETQYF.

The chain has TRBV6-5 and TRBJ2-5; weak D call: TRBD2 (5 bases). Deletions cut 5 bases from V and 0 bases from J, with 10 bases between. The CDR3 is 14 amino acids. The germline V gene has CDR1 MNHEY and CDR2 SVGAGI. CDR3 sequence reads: CASSHPGYQETQYF. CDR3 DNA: TGTGCCAGCAGTCACCCGGGATACCAAGAGACCCAGTACTTC.

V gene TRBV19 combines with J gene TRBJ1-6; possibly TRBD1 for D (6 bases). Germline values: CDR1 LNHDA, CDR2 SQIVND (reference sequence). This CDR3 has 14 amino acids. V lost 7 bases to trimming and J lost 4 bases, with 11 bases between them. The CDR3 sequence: CASNSGQYNSPLHF. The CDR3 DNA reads TGTGCCAGTAATTCCGGACAGTATAATTCACCCCTCCACTTT.

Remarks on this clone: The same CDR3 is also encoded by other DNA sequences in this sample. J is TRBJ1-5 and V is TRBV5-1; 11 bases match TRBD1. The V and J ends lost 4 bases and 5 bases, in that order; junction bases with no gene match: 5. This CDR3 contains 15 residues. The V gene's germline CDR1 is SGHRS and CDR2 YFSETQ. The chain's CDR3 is CASSLGQGGYQPQHF. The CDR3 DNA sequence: TGCGCCAGCAGCCTGGGACAGGGGGGTTATCAGCCCCAGCATTTT.

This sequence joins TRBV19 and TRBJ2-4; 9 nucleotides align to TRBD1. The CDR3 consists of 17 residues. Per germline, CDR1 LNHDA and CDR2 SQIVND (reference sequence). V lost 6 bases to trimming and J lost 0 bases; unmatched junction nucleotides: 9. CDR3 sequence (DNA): TGTGCCAGTAGCCCCGTGGACAGGGGTCTAGCCAAAAACATTCAGTACTTC. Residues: CASSPVDRGLAKNIQYF.

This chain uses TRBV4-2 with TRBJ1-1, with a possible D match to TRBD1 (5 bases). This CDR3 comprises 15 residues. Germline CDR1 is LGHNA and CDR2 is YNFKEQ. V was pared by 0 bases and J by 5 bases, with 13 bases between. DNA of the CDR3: TGTGCCAGCAGCCAAGATGGGGGGAGGAGGACTGAAGCTTTCTTT. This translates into CASSQDGGRRTEAFF.